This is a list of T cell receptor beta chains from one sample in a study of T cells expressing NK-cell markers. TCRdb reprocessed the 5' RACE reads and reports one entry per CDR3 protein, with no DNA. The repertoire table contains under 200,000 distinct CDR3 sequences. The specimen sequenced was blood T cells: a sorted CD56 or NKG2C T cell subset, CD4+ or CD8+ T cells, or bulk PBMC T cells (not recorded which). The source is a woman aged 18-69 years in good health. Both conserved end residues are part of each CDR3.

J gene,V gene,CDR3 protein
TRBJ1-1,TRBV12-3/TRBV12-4,CASTWTGTTEAFF
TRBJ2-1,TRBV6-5,CASSTRLAGDVYNEQFF
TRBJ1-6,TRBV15,CATSRGAPGNSPLHF
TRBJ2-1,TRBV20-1,CSARDSQGANEQFF
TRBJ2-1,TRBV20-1,CSARDGWEQFF
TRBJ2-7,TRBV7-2,CASSLGTGRFDEQYF
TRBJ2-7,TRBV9,CASSPRVAGYEQYF
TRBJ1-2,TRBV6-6,CASSFGDDGGYTF
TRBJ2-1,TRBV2,CASERGGNNEQFF
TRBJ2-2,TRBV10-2,CASSPVASGELFF
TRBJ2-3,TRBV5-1,CATEAGDGTDTQYF
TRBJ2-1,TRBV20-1,CSAREGTGTYNEQFF
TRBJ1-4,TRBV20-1,CSARGQALNEKLFF
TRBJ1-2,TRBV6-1,CASTLGQGRGGYTF
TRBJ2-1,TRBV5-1,CASSPGVASDHEQFF
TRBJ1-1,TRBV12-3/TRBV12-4,CASSLVVGTGTMNTEAFF
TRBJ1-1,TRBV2,CASSVMGLMNTEAFF
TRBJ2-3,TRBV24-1,CATSAVDADTQYF
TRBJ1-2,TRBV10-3,CAISEKVSSYTF
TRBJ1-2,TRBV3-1,CASSQGDGSNYGYTF
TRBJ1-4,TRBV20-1,CSASPQQGEKLFF
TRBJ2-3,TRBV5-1,CASSPTSGSTEQYF
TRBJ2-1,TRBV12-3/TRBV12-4,CASCSGGATYNEQFF
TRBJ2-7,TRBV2,CASSSWQDKVMEQYF
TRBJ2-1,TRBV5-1,CASSLQTDNEQFF